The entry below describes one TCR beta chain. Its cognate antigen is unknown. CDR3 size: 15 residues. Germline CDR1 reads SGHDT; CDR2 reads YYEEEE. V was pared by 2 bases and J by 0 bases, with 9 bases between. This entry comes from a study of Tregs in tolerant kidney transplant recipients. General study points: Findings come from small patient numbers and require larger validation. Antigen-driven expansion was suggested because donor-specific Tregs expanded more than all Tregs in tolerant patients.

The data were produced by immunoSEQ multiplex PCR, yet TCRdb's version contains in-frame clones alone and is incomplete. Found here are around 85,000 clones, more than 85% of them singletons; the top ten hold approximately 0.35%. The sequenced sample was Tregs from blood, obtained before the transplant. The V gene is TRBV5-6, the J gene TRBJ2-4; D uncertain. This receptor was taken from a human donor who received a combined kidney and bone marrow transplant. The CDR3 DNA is TGTGCCAGCAGCTTCTCTTCATTAGCCAAAAACATTCAGTACTTC. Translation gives CASSFSSLAKNIQYF.